This T cell receptor (beta chain) was retrieved from a study of blood T cell repertoires in COVID-19. Looking at the study overall: The United States, Italy and Spain supplied acute and convalescent COVID-19 samples. Nucleic acid was either cDNA or gDNA, and it came from T cells, B-cell-depleted T cells, or PBMCs.

V lost 0 bases and J lost 5, with 10 bases in between. The CDR3 totals 15 residues. CDR1 and CDR2 from the germline V gene are SGHNT and YENEEA. Seattle enrolled patients during active infection and tracked them longitudinally. Data came from immunoSEQ multiplex PCR; TCRdb stores just in-frame clones and leaves some out. Of under 550,000 clones listed, around 90% are singletons. The chain recombines TRBV11-3 with TRBJ1-4; perhaps TRBD1 as D (6 bases). Sequences were obtained from peripheral blood. The receptor was derived from a man aged 18 to 29 with COVID-19, enrolled during active disease. The CDR3 nucleotides are TGTGCCAGCAGCTTAGAACAGGGATTCAATGAAAAACTGTTTTTT. It yields the protein CASSLEQGFNEKLFF.